This T cell receptor beta chain was profiled in a study of blood T cell repertoires in COVID-19. Trimming at V came to 5 bases and at J to 6 bases, leaving 10 bases not matched to a gene. CDR1 and CDR2 from the germline V gene are PRHDT and FYEKMQ (reference sequence). The CDR3 has 15 amino acids. The protocol was immunoSEQ multiplex PCR, while the TCRdb copy is restricted to in-frame clones and leaves out a portion. The sample lists about 170,000 clones; around 91% were seen once. This chain uses TRBV13 with TRBJ2-1; 7 bases match TRBD2. This clonotype originated in a woman aged 18-29 years who had recovered from COVID-19. The sequenced material came from PBMCs or T cells enriched from blood (not recorded which). This chain's CDR3 is CASSPLGRSGNEQFF. The CDR3 DNA is TGTGCCAGCAGCCCCCTCGGGAGGTCTGGCAATGAGCAGTTCTTC.